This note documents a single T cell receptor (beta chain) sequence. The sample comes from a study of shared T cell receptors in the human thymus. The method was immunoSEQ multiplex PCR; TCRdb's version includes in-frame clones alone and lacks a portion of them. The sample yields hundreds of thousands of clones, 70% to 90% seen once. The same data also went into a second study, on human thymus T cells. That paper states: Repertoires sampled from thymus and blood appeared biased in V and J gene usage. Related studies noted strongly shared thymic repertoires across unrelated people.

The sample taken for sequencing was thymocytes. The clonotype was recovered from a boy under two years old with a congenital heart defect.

CDR3 in amino acids: CASRQPNWDRDEKLFF. In DNA form, the CDR3 reads TGTGCCAGCAGACAACCCAATTGGGACAGGGATGAAAAACTGTTTTTT. This rearrangement joins TRBV28 to TRBJ1-4; 9 bases agree with TRBD1. The V segment lost 6 bases and the J segment 6 bases; nucleotides outside the gene matches: 11. Germline V lookup: CDR1 MDHEN, CDR2 SYDVKM. This CDR3 is built from 16 residues.